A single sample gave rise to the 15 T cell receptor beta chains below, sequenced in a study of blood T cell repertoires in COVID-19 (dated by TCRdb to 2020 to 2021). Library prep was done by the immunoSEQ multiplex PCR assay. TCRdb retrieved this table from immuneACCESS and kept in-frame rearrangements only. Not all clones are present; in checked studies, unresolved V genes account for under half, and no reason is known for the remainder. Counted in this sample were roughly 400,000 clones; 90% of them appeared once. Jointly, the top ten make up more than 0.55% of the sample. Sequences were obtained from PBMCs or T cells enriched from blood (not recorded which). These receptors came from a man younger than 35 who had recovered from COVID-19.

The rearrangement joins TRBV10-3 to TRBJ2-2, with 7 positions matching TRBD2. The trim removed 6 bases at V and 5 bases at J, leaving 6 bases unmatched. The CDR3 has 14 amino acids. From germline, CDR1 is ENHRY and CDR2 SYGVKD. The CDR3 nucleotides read TGTGCCATCAGATCGGGGGAGGGGACCGGGGAGCTGTTTTTT. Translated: CAIRSGEGTGELFF.

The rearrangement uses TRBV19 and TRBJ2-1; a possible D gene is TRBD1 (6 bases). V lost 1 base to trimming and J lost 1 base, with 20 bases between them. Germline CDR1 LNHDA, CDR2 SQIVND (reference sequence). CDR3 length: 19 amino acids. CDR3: CASSIVYPGGRGSYNEQFF. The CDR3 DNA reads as TGTGCCAGTAGTATAGTCTATCCGGGCGGCAGGGGTTCCTACAATGAGCAGTTCTTC.

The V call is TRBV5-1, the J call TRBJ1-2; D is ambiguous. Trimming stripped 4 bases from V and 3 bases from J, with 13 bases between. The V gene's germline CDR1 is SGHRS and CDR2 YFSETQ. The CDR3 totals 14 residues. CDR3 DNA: TGCGCCAGCAGCCCGACGGGGATGGACTATGGCTACACCTTC. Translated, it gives CASSPTGMDYGYTF.

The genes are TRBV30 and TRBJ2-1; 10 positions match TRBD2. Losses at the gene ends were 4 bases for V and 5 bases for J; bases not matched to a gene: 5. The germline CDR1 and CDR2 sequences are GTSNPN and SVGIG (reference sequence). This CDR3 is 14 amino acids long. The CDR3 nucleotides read TGTGCCTGGAATGCGGGACTAGCGAACAATGAGCAGTTCTTC. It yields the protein CAWNAGLANNEQFF.

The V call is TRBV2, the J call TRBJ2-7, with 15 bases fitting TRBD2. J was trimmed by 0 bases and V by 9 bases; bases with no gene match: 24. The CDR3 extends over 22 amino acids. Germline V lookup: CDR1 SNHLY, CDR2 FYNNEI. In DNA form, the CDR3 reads TGTGCCAGGGGTTCGGTTAATGGGACTAGCGGGGGGCCCCTAAGACCCTCCTACGAGCAGTACTTC. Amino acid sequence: CARGSVNGTSGGPLRPSYEQYF. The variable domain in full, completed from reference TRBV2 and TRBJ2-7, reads EPEVTQTPSHQVTQMGQEVILRCVPISNHLYFYWYRQILGQKVEFLVSFYNNEISEKSEIFDDQFSVERPDGSNFTLKIRSTKLEDSAMYFCARGSVNGTSGGPLRPSYEQYFGPGTRLTVT.

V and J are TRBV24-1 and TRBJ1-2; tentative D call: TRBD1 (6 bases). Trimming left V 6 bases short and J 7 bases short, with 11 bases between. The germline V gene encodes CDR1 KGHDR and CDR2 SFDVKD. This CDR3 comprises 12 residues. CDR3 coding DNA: TGTGCCACCAGTCCAGGGGCTGGTGGCTACACCTTC. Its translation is CATSPGAGGYTF.

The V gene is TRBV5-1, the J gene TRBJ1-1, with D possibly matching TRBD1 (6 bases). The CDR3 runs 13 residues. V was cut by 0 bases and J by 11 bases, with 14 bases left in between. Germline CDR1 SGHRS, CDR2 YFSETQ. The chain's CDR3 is CASSLGQGLRAFF. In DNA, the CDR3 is TGCGCCAGCAGCTTGGGGCAGGGGCTCAGGGCTTTCTTT.

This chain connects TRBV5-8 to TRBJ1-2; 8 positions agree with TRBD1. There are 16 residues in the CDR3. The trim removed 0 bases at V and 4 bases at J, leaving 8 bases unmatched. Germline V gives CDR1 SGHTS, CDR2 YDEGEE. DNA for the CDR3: TGTGCCAGCAGCTTGGAATGGGGACAGGTTTTCTATGGCTACACCTTC. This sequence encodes CASSLEWGQVFYGYTF.

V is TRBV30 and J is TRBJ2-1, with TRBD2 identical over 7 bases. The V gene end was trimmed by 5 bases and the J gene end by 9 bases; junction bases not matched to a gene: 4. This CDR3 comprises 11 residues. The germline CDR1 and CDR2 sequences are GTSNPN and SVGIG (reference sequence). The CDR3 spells CAWARGVEQFF. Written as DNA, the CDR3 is TGTGCCTGGGCCCGGGGGGTTGAGCAGTTCTTC.

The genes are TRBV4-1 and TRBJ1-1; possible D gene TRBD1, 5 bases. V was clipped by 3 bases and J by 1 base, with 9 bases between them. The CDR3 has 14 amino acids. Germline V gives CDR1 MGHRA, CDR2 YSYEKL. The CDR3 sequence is CASSQPTANTEAFF. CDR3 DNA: TGCGCCAGCAGCCAGCCGACAGCGAACACTGAAGCTTTCTTT.

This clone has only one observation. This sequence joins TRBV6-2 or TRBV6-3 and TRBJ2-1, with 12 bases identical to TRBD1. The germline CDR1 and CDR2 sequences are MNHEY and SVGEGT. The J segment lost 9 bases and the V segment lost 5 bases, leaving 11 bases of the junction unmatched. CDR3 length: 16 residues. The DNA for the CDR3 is TGTGCCAGCAGTCGGGGGGACAGGGGGCGGGTAATTGAGCAGTTCTTC. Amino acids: CASSRGDRGRVIEQFF.

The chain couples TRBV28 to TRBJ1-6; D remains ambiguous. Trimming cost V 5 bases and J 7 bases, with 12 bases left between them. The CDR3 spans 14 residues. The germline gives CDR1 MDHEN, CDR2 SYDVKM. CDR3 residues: CASSLQDWNSPLHF. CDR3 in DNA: TGTGCCAGCAGTCTCCAAGACTGGAATTCACCCCTCCACTTT.

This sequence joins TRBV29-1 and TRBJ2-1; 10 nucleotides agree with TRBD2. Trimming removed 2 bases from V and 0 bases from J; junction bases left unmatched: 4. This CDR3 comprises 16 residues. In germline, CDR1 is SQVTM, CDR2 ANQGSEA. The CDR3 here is CSVERTSGRSYNEQFF. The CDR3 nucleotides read TGCAGCGTTGAACGGACTAGCGGACGCTCCTACAATGAGCAGTTCTTC.

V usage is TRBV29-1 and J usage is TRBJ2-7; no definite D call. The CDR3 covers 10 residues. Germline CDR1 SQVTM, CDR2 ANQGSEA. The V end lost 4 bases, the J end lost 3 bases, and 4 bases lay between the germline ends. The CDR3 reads CSVGSYEQYF. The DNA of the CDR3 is TGCAGCGTTGGTAGCTACGAGCAGTACTTC.

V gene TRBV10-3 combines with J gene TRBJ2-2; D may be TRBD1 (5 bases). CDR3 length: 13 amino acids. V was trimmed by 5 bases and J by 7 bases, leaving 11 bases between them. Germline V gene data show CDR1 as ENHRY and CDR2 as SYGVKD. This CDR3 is CAISPRVDGELFF. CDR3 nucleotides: TGTGCCATCAGTCCCAGGGTAGACGGGGAGCTGTTTTTT.